This TCR beta chain was recorded in a study of blood T cells in healthy people across ages. Primed by a sample-barcoded 5' primer and a J-beta primer mix, a second PCR proceeded for 7 to 11 cycles. Researchers report that a template-switch adaptor with 12 random nucleotides tagged each cDNA molecule. MiXCR was run by TCRdb on the 5' RACE reads, yielding one entry per CDR3 protein. Among hundreds of thousands of distinct CDR3 sequences, under 65% were seen once, and the ten largest hold 30% to 45%. In its sample, this clonotype was seen a few times. Its antigen is not identified. General study points: The lack of PBMC sorting stopped any conclusive naive versus antigen-experienced comparison.

Every participating donor contributed roughly 11 milliliters of peripheral blood through a draw. At least 5 micrograms of total RNA were extracted per sample. Trimming shortened V by 3 bases and J by 7 bases, and 16 bases separated the two germline ends. Germline V lookup: CDR1 DFQATT, CDR2 SNEGSKA (reference sequence). This CDR3 has 13 residues. Sequencing was done on a sample of blood. This receptor was identified in a man aged 55 to 69 in good health. This chain joins TRBV20-1 and TRBJ2-7, with D hard to call. The CDR3 sequence: CSASPEYPPEQYF. DNA of the CDR3: TGCAGTGCTAGCCCCGAATACCCTCCGGAGCAGTACTTC.